This T cell receptor (beta chain) was obtained from a study of cytomegalovirus exposure and HLA in healthy donors. In the PCR, 60 Vbeta and 13 Jbeta primers were used. Generated by immunoSEQ multiplex PCR, the TCRdb table keeps only in-frame clones and is missing some. The table includes roughly 200,000 clones, roughly four fifths detected once. This clone was seen a single time. V gave up 7 bases and J gave up 2 bases, with 11 bases separating them. Germline CDR1 MDHEN, CDR2 SYDVKM. The length of the CDR3 is 13 residues. The V call is TRBV28, the J call TRBJ1-1, with D possibly matching TRBD1 (6 bases). Material for sequencing was PBMCs. The clonotype originates from a man aged 25 to 40 in good health and CMV-seronegative. This CDR3 reads CASTTGINTEAFF. The CDR3 DNA is TGTGCCAGCACAACAGGGATCAACACTGAAGCTTTCTTT.